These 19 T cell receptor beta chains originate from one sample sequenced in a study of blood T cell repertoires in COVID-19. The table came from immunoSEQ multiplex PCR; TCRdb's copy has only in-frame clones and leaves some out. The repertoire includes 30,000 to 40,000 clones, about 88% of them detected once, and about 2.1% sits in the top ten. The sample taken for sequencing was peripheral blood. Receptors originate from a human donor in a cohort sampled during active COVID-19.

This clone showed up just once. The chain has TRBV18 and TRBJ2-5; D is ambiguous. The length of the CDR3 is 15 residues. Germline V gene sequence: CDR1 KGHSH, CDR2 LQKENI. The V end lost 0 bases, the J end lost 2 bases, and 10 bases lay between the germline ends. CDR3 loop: CASSPPAGQQETQYF. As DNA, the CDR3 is TGTGCCAGCTCACCACCGGCTGGGCAACAAGAGACCCAGTACTTC.

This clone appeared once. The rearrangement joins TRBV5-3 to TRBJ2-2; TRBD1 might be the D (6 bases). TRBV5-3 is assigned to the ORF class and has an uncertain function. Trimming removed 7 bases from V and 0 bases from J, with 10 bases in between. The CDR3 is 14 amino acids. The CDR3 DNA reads TGTGCCAGAGCGGACAGAGCGAACACCGGGGAGCTGTTTTTT. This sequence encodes CARADRANTGELFF.

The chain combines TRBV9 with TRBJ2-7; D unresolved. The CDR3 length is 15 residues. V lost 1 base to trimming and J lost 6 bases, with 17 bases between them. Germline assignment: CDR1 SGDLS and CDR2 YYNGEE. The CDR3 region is CASSVSTHLGSEQYF. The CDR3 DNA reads TGTGCCAGCAGCGTAAGCACCCACCTCGGGTCCGAGCAGTACTTC.

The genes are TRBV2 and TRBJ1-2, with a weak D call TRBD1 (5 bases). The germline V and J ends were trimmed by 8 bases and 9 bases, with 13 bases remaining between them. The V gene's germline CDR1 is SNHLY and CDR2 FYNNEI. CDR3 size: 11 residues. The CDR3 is CASGWGASYTF. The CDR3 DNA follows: TGTGCCAGCGGTTGGGGCGCAAGCTACACCTTC.

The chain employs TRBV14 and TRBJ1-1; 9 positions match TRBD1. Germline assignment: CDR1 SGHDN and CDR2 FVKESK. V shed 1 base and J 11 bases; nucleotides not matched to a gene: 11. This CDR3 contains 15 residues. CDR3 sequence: CASSQAAGQGSGAFF. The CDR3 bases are TGTGCCAGCAGCCAAGCGGCCGGACAGGGGTCAGGGGCTTTCTTT.

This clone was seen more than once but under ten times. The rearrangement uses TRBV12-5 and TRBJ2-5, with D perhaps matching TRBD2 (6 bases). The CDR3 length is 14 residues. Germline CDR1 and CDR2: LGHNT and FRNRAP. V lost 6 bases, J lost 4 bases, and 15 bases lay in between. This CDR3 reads CASGGSGDGETQYF. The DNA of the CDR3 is TGTGCTAGTGGGGGTTCGGGGGATGGAGAGACCCAGTACTTC.

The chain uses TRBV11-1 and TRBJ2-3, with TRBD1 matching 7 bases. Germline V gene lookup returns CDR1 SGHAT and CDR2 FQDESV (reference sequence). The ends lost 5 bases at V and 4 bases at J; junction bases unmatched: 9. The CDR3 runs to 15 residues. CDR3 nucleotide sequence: TGTGCCAGCAGCCATTACAGGGGCTCGGCAGATACGCAGTATTTT. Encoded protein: CASSHYRGSADTQYF.

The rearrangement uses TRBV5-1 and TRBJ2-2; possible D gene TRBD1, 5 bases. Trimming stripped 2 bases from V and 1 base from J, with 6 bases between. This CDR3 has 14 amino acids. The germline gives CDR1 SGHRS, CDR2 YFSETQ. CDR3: CASSFQGNTGELFF. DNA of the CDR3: TGCGCCAGCAGCTTCCAGGGGAACACCGGGGAGCTGTTTTTT. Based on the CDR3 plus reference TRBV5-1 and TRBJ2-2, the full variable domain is KAGVTQTPRYLIKTRGQQVTLSCSPISGHRSVSWYQQTPGQGLQFLFEYFSETQRNKGNFPGRFSGRQFSNSRSEMNVSTLELGDSALYLCASSFQGNTGELFFGEGSRLTVL.

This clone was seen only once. The CDR3 coding sequence is TGTGCCAGCAGCCCGGGGGGGACCACAGATACGCAGTATTTT. The encoded protein is CASSPGGTTDTQYF. The chain combines TRBV11-2 with TRBJ2-3; 8 bases are a match to TRBD2. CDR3 length equals 14 residues. CDR1 SGHAT and CDR2 FQNNGV come from the germline V gene. J was trimmed by 2 bases and V by 5 bases; bases with no gene match: 3.

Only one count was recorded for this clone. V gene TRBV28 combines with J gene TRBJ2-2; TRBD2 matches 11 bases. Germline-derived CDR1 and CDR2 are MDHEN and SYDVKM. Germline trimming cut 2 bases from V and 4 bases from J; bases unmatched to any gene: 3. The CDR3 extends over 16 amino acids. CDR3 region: CASSLNSGGGTGELFF. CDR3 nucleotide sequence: TGTGCCAGCAGTTTAAATAGCGGGGGGGGCACCGGGGAGCTGTTTTTT.

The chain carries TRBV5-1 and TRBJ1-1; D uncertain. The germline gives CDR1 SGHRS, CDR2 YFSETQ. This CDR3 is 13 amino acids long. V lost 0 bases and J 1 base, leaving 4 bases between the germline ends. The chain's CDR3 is CASSLDRNTEAFF. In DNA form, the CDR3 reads TGCGCCAGCAGCTTGGACAGGAACACTGAAGCTTTCTTT. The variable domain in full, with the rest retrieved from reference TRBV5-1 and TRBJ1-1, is KAGVTQTPRYLIKTRGQQVTLSCSPISGHRSVSWYQQTPGQGLQFLFEYFSETQRNKGNFPGRFSGRQFSNSRSEMNVSTLELGDSALYLCASSLDRNTEAFFGQGTRLTVV.

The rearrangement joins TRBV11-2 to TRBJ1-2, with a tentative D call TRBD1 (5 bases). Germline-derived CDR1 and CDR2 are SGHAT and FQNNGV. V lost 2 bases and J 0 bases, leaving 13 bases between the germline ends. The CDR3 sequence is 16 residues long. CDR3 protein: CASSLYGAGANYGYTF. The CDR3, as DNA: TGTGCCAGCAGCTTATATGGGGCAGGAGCTAACTATGGCTACACCTTC.

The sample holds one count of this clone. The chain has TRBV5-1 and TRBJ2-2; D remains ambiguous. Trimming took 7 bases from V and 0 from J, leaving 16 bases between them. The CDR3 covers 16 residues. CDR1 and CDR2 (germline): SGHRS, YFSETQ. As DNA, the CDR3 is TGCGCCAGCGCCTCAGGATCTAACGCGAACACCGGGGAGCTGTTTTTT. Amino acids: CASASGSNANTGELFF.

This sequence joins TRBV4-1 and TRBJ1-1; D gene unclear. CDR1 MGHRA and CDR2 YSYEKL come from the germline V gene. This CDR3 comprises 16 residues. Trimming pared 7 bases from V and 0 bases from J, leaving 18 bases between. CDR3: CASKVKPTSMNTEAFF. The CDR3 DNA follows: TGCGCCAGCAAGGTAAAGCCGACTTCCATGAACACTGAAGCTTTCTTT.

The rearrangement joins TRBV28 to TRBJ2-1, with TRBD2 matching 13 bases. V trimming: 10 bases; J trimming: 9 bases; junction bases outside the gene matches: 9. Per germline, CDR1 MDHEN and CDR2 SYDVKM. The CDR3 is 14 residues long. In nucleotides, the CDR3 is TGTGCCACCACCACTAGCGGGGGGGCAGGTGAGCAGTTCTTC. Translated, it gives CATTTSGGAGEQFF. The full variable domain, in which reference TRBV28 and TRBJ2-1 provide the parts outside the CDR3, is DVKVTQSSRYLVKRTGEKVFLECVQDMDHENMFWYRQDPGLGLRLIYFSYDVKMKEKGDIPEGYSVSREKKERFSLILESASTNQTSMYLCATTTSGGAGEQFFGPGTRLTVL.

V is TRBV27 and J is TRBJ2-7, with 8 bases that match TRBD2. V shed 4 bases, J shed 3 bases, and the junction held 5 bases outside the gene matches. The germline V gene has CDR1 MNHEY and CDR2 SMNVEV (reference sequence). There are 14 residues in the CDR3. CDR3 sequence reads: CASSSPGTSYEQYF. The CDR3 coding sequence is TGTGCCAGCAGTTCCCCCGGGACTAGCTACGAGCAGTACTTC.

In DNA form, the CDR3 reads TGTGCCAGCAGTGAAGGGACAGGGTTGAACACCGGGGAGCTGTTTTTT. It codes for CASSEGTGLNTGELFF. The chain carries TRBV2 and TRBJ2-2; TRBD1 matches 8 bases. V lost 1 base to trimming and J lost 1 base; unmatched junction nucleotides: 2. Germline-derived CDR1 and CDR2 are SNHLY and FYNNEI. This CDR3 has 16 amino acids.

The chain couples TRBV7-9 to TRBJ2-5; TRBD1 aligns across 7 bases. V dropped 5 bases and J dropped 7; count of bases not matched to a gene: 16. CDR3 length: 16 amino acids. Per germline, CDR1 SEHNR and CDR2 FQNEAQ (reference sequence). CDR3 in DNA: TGTGCCAGCAGCAAAGGTCGGGACAGCACCCCCAGGACCCAGTACTTC. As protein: CASSKGRDSTPRTQYF. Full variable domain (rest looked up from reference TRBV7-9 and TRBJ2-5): DTGVSQNPRHKITKRGQNVTFRCDPISEHNRLYWYRQTLGQGPEFLTYFQNEAQLEKSRLLSDRFSAERPKGSFSTLEIQRTEQGDSAMYLCASSKGRDSTPRTQYFGPGTRLLVL.

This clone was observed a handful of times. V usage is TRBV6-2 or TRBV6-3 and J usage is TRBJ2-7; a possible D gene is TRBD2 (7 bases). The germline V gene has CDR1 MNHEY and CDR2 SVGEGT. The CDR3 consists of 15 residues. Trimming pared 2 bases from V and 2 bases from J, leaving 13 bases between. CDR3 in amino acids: CASSYRGGAAYEQYF. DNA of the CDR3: TGTGCCAGCAGTTACCGTGGGGGGGCGGCCTACGAGCAGTACTTC.